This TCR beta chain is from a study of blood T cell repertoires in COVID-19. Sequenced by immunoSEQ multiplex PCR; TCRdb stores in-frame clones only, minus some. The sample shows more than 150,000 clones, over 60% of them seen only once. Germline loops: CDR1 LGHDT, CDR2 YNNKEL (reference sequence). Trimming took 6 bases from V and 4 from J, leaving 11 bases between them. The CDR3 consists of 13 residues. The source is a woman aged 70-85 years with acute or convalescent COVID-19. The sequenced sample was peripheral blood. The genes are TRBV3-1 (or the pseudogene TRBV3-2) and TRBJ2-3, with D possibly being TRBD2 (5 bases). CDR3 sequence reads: CASSRGRADTQYF. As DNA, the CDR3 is TGTGCCAGCAGTCGGGGTAGGGCAGATACGCAGTATTTT.